This T cell receptor (beta chain) was sequenced for a study of shared clonotypes between healthy human individuals. Germline trimming cut 3 bases from V and 5 bases from J; bases unmatched to any gene: 6. The CDR3 length is 15 residues. Germline-derived CDR1 and CDR2 are SGHRS and YFSETQ. CD4+ cells underwent separation, giving CD45RA+ naive and CD45RA-negative memory subsets. Sequencing used immunoSEQ multiplex PCR; TCRdb keeps in-frame clones, though not all of them. The profile covers roughly 700,000 clones, with approximately 74% appearing a single time and 1.7% taken by the ten largest. This chain joins TRBV5-1 and TRBJ2-5, with 11 bases lining up with TRBD1. The TCR originated in a woman in her 30s in good health. The sequencing sample was made of memory CD4+ T cells sorted from blood. Subset described: CD45RA-negative fraction. CDR3 protein: CASSSGQGALETQYF. DNA of the CDR3: TGCGCCAGCAGCTCCGGACAGGGGGCTTTGGAGACCCAGTACTTC.